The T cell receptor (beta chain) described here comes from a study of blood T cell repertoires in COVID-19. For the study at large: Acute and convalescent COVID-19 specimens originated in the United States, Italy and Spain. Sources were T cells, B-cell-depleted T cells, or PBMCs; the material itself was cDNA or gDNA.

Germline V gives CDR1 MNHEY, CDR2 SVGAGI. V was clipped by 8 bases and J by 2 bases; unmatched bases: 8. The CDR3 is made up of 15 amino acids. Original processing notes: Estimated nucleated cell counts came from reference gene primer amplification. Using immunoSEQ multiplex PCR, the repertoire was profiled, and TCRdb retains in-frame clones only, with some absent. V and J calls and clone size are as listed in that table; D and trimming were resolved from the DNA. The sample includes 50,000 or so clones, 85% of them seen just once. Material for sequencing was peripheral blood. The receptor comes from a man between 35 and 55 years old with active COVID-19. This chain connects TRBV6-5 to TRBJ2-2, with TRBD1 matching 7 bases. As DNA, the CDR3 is TGTGCCAGCCGGGCCGGGACAGCTAACACCGGGGAGCTGTTTTTT. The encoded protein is CASRAGTANTGELFF.